The T cell receptor (beta chain) described here comes from a study of regulatory T cells in long-lasting Graves disease. V gave up 3 bases and J gave up 1 base; unmatched junction bases: 6. CDR3 length: 16 amino acids. Germline assignment: CDR1 MNHGY and CDR2 SVAAGI. Time point in this sample: newly diagnosed GD, antithyroid drugs for less than 3 months. PBMC-extracted RNA yielded the TCR library. Arm-PCR of CDR3 regions with iRepertoire HTBI primers generated TCR beta libraries. One entry per CDR3 protein, called by TCRdb with MiXCR from the multiplex PCR reads. The repertoire consists of approximately 490,000 distinct CDR3 sequences, with 15% to 20% occurring once and the leading ten covering 9% to 15%. This clonotype was picked up a small number of times. This sample also appeared in a second study, on T cells in Graves' hyperthyroidism and ophthalmopathy.

The input for sequencing was peripheral blood mononuclear cells (PBMCs), taken at new diagnosis, from a patient treated with antithyroid drugs. The source of this sequence is a man in his forties with Graves disease. The chain joins TRBV6-9 to TRBJ2-1, with 7 bases aligning to TRBD2. The CDR3 DNA sequence: TGTGCCAGCAGTTACACTGGACTAGGGTCCTACAATGAGCAGTTCTTC. Translation: CASSYTGLGSYNEQFF.